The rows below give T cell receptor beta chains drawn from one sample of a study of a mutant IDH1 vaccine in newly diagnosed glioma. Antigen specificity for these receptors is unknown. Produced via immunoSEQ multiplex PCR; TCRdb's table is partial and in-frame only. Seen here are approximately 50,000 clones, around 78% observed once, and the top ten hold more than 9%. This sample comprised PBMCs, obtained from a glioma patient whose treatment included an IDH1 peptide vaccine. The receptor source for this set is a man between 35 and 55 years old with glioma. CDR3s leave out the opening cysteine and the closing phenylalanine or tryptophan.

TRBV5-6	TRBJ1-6	ASSLRNSPLH
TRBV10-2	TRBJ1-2	ASRGTGLWGYGYT
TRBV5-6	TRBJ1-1	ASRHLNTEAF
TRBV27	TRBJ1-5	ASRQGVAQPQH
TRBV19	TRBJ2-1	ASSRQGLAGNEQF
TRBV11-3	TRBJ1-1	ASRSRLNTEAF
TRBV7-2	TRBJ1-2	ASSLGGQGADYGYT
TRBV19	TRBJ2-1	ASIGSQVFEQF
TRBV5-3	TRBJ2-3	ARSAVRIATSTDTQY
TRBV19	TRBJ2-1	ATSPGTSGREQF
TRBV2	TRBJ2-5	ASRAGATSQY
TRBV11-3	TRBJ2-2	ASSFTQIITGELF
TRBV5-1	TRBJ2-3	ASSLAEGSTDTQY
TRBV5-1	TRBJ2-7	ASVLISYEQY
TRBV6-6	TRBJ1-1	ASSAAVNTEAF
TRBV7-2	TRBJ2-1	ASSLASRLAGNNEQF
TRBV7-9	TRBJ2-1	ASSPGGGRANEQF
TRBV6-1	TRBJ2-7	ASSDYWTGDEQY
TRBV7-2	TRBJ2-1	ASSLEAETYNEQF
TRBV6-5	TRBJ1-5	ASAGGRKQPQH
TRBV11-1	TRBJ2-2	ASSLAAGFTGELF
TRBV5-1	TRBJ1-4	ASSLNRDSDEKLF
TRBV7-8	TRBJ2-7	ASSLPSSGNEQY
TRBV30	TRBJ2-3	AWSGGGGTDTQY
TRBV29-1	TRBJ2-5	SVSPSRETQY
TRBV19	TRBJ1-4	ASNLSRGKGKLF
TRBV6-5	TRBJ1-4	ASSVSGLLNEKLF
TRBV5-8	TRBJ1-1	ASPPLPGTEAF
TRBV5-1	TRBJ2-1	ASSLGLAGANEQF
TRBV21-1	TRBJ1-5	ASSKVGQPWDQPQH
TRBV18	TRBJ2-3	ASSPDRVDTQY
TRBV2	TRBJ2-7	ASSPFGTPGYEQY
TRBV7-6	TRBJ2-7	ASGGGGSFEQY
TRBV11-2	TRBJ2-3	ASSLPGVGTDTQY
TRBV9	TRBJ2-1	ASTPELLLAVSYNEQF
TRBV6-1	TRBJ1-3	ASSEARAPLGNTIY
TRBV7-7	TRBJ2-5	ASSLQQRETQY
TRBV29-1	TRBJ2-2	SVDFPTGAVDTGELF
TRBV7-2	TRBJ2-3	ASDRDTDTQY
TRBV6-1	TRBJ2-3	ASTGRLREKDTQY
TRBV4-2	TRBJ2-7	ASSQEGTSDEQY
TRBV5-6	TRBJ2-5	ASSQPGGLSKTQY
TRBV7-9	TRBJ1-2	ASSPGTGVFIDYGYT
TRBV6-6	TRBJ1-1	ASSPQGKDTEAF
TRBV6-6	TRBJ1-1	ASSYKGITEAF
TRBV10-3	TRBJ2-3	AISEGTPSGGVGTQY
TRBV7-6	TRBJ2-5	ASSLTSGSGETQY
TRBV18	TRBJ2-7	ASSPGSGYEQY
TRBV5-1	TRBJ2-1	ASSLDSSEGTVRLDEQF
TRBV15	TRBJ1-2	ATSREAGVGARNYGYT